A single sample is the source of the 18 T cell receptor beta chains below, sequenced in a study of blood T cells in healthy people across ages (dated by TCRdb to the mid-2010s). Libraries were prepared through 5' RACE. Instrument used: Illumina HiSeq 2500. The second PCR ran for roughly 7 to 12 cycles and used a J-beta primer mix along with a sample-barcoded 5' primer. The public reads were reprocessed in TCRdb via fastp at Q25 and MiXCR, keeping in-frame beta chains. Duplicate CDR3 protein sequences are folded into a single record with the most common DNA and genes. The sample table contains about 720,000 distinct CDR3 sequences; only one count was recorded for about a fifth of them. The top ten clonotypes cover roughly 22% of the sample. Sequenced: blood. The receptors here all came from a man in his 70s in good health.

The rearrangement uses TRBV6-1 and TRBJ2-1, with 13 bases matching TRBD2. CDR3 size: 16 residues. Per the germline V gene, CDR1 is MNHNS and CDR2 is SASEGT. Trimming took 10 bases from V and 0 from J; bases not matched to a gene: 6. CDR3 region: CAIPTSGGHSYNEQFF. The CDR3 DNA is TGTGCCATCCCGACTAGCGGGGGGCACTCCTACAATGAGCAGTTCTTC.

With respect to this clonotype: The CDR3 does not close with the conserved phenylalanine or tryptophan, likely indicating a read error. This rearrangement joins TRBV12-3 or TRBV12-4 to TRBJ2-3; the D is unclear. This CDR3 has 12 amino acids. V was trimmed by 6 bases and J by 0 bases, leaving 4 bases between them. CDR3 in DNA: TGTGCCAGCAGACGCAGCACAGATACGCAGTATTCT. It is translated as CASRRSTDTQYS.

This chain joins TRBV28 and TRBJ1-1; D remains unclear. The V end was cut by 3 bases, the J end by 1 base, with 6 bases between. The CDR3 length is 13 residues. CDR1 is MDHEN, CDR2 SYDVKM, per germline. CDR3 coding DNA: TGTGCCAGCAGTTTGTTTTGGAACACTGAAGCTTTCTTT. It yields the protein CASSLFWNTEAFF.

CDR3 loop: CASSKASRRGGPFNEQFF. CDR3 nucleotide sequence: TGTGCCAGCAGCAAAGCTTCGAGGAGGGGAGGGCCTTTCAATGAGCAGTTCTTC. The chain carries TRBV21-1 and TRBJ2-7; TRBD2 is the table's D call and was not checked against the DNA. The DNA end favors TRBJ2-1, so the J call may be wrong. TRBV21-1 is noted as a pseudogene. The CDR3 length is 18 residues.

The V and J genes are TRBV3-1 and TRBJ2-3; D not certain. Germline V CDR1 and CDR2: LGHDT, YNNKEL (reference sequence). CDR3 size: 14 residues. V was clipped by 3 bases and J by 10 bases, with 17 bases between them. The CDR3 here is CASSQSIESSAQYF. For the CDR3, the DNA is TGTGCCAGCAGCCAGTCGATTGAGTCTTCGGCGCAGTATTTT.

The chain uses TRBV20-1 and TRBJ2-3; either TRBD1 or TRBD2 may fit D (5 bases each). The CDR3 covers 15 residues. V shed 0 bases and J shed 4 bases, with 14 bases lying between them. CDR1 and CDR2 (germline): DFQATT, SNEGSKA (reference sequence). The CDR3 here is CSARDIGGSPDTQYF. CDR3 in DNA: TGCAGTGCTAGAGATATTGGGGGATCCCCAGATACGCAGTATTTT.

The table lists this clonotype with a few counts. The CDR3 sequence: CAILPGAGYGYTF. In DNA, the CDR3 is TGTGCCATCCTGCCAGGGGCGGGCTATGGCTACACCTTC. The genes are TRBV10-3 and TRBJ1-2, with D possibly being TRBD1 (6 bases). Germline V gene data show CDR1 as ENHRY and CDR2 as SYGVKD. The CDR3 sequence is 13 residues long. Trimming cost V 8 bases and J 4 bases, with 14 bases left between them.

The chain combines TRBV12-3 or TRBV12-4 with TRBJ1-1; TRBD1 is a possible D gene (6 bases). The CDR3 spans 15 residues. Trimming took 3 bases from V and 0 from J, leaving 11 bases between them. This chain's CDR3 is CASSFGGRMNTEAFF. The CDR3 region has the DNA TGTGCCAGCAGTTTTGGGGGCAGAATGAACACTGAAGCTTTCTTT.

This clonotype was counted between two and nine times. V and J are TRBV10-3 and TRBJ2-5; no definite D call. The J call is in doubt because the DNA end fits TRBJ2-7 better. From germline, CDR1 is ENHRY and CDR2 SYGVKD. The CDR3 is 12 amino acids. CDR3 loop: CATAIEAYEQYF. The CDR3 DNA sequence: TGTGCCACGGCGATTGAGGCTTACGAGCAGTACTTC.

This clonotype was recorded a few times. The CDR3 nucleotides read TGTGCCAGCAGCCAAGACACAGACCCTAACTATGGCTACACCTTC. As protein: CASSQDTDPNYGYTF. The chain couples TRBV3-1 to TRBJ1-2; D ambiguous. Trimming shortened V by 0 bases and J by 0 bases, and 8 bases separated the two germline ends. The germline V gene encodes CDR1 LGHDT and CDR2 YNNKEL (reference sequence). This CDR3 is built from 15 residues.

This clonotype turned up a few times. This rearrangement joins TRBV18 to TRBJ2-4, with 8 bases fitting TRBD2. Germline lookup yields CDR1 KGHSH and CDR2 LQKENI. The CDR3 covers 14 residues. After removal of 4 bases from V and 8 bases from J, the junction contained 7 bases not matched to a gene. The chain's CDR3 is CASSRSGSYDIQYF. The CDR3 nucleotides read TGTGCCAGCTCACGAAGCGGGAGTTATGACATTCAGTACTTC.

This clonotype was found a few times. V is TRBV11-2 and J is TRBJ2-7; D assignment may be TRBD1 or TRBD2 (5 bases each). Between the trimmed V and J ends, which lost 2 bases and 6 bases, there was a span of 14 bases. Germline V gives CDR1 SGHAT, CDR2 FQNNGV. The CDR3 sequence is 14 residues long. The CDR3 DNA follows: TGTGCCAGCAGCTTACCGGGACCGAAGTTCGAGCAGTACTTC. This encodes CASSLPGPKFEQYF.

This clonotype was counted a few times. The J gene is TRBJ2-2, the V gene TRBV7-7, with D possibly matching TRBD2 (5 bases). Trimming shortened V by 5 bases and J by 4 bases, and 11 bases separated the two germline ends. The length of the CDR3 is 14 residues. CDR1 SSHAT and CDR2 FNYEAQ come from the germline V gene (reference sequence). The CDR3 protein is CASSPGLRTGELFF. In DNA, the CDR3 is TGTGCCAGCAGCCCAGGACTCCGCACCGGGGAGCTGTTTTTT.

The V and J genes are TRBV9 and TRBJ2-5; possibly TRBD2 for D (7 bases). The CDR3 runs 15 residues. Germline loops: CDR1 SGDLS, CDR2 YYNGEE. The ends were cut back, 6 bases at V and 4 bases at J, with 19 bases in the middle. CDR3: CASTSRGAFLETQYF. The CDR3 DNA sequence: TGTGCCAGCACCTCCCGGGGGGCCTTTTTAGAGACCCAGTACTTC.

V and J are TRBV6-6 and TRBJ1-2; possible D gene TRBD1, 6 bases. Germline lookup yields CDR1 MNHNY and CDR2 SVGAGI (reference sequence). Trimming removed 9 bases from V and 4 bases from J, with 12 bases in between. The CDR3 has 12 residues. The CDR3 sequence: CASRDNPYGYTF. CDR3 nucleotides: TGTGCCAGTCGGGACAATCCCTATGGCTACACCTTC.

This rearrangement joins TRBV5-1 to TRBJ1-4, with a tentative D call TRBD1 (6 bases). This CDR3 has 18 residues. The germline V gene encodes CDR1 SGHRS and CDR2 YFSETQ. The V gene lost 4 bases and the J gene lost 4 bases, with 23 bases spanning the gap. The CDR3 spells CASSAGAGVLTVNEKLFF. CDR3 DNA sequence: TGCGCCAGCAGCGCAGGGGCCGGGGTCCTCACCGTTAATGAAAAACTGTTTTTT.

Turning to this clonotype: One end of the junction fails to match germline, which may point to a read error. The chain joins TRBV5-1 to TRBJ1-1; D is unclear. The CDR3 contains 13 residues. CDR1 is SGHRS, CDR2 YFSETQ, per germline. CDR3: CASSLVSGFEAFF. DNA of the CDR3: TGCGCTAGCAGCTTGGTATCCGGGTTCGAAGCTTTCTTT.

The chain has TRBV5-1 and TRBJ2-5; D call uncertain. V dropped 4 bases and J dropped 2 bases, with 6 bases sitting between them. In germline, CDR1 is SGHRS, CDR2 YFSETQ. The CDR3 covers 12 residues. The CDR3 DNA is TGCGCCAGCAGCATCGTTCAAGAGACCCAGTACTTC. This translates into CASSIVQETQYF.